The 3 T cell receptor beta chains listed next were all sequenced from one sample in a study of T cell repertoires in cytomegalovirus infection (dated by TCRdb to between 2018 and 2021). No antigen is known for these receptors. This sample was sequenced with an Illumina HiSeq 1500. The raw public reads went through TCRdb reprocessing: fastp at Q25, MiXCR clone calling, in-frame beta chains kept. Rows are combined by CDR3 protein, so each entry shows the most common genes and DNA. The sample has around 900,000 distinct CDR3 sequences on record, approximately 33% of them singletons. The ten largest clones capture 13% of the sample. The treatment or condition label, read with the paper, signifies: in vitro stimulation with specific CMV peptide epitopes to enrich CMV-specific T cells. Sequenced here: cultured CD8+ T cells from PBMCs, sampled from culture after CMV antigen stimulation. These receptors were collected from a human donor in good health (CMV status not recorded). Some clones in this sample may be carry-over from other donors' samples.

V gene TRBV4-1 combines with J gene TRBJ2-7; the match to TRBD1 covers 7 bases. Trimming took 1 base from V and 3 from J; bases not matched to a gene: 3. This CDR3 contains 14 residues. CDR1 and CDR2 (germline): MGHRA, YSYEKL. The CDR3 DNA sequence: TGCGCCAGCAGCCAAGGGACAGGTCTCTACGAGCAGTACTTC. Its protein is CASSQGTGLYEQYF.

This clonotype came up many times. This sequence joins TRBV7-2 and TRBJ2-3; 11 bases fit TRBD2. Germline CDR1 is SGHTA and CDR2 is FQGNSA. The junction had 9 bases not matched to a gene; V was cut back by 5 bases and J by 2 bases. The CDR3 consists of 17 residues. The CDR3 sequence: CASSVRGTSGYTDTQYF. Written as DNA, the CDR3 is TGTGCCAGCAGCGTTCGCGGGACTAGCGGATACACAGATACGCAGTATTTT.

This clonotype was counted only a few times. The rearrangement uses TRBV4-2 and TRBJ2-3; perhaps D is TRBD1 or TRBD2 (6 bases each). This CDR3 is built from 17 residues. Trimming pared 5 bases from V and 5 bases from J, leaving 23 bases between. Per germline, CDR1 LGHNA and CDR2 YNFKEQ. The chain's CDR3 is CASSITLRGLGEDTQYF. In DNA, the CDR3 is TGTGCCAGCAGCATTACGCTCCGGGGGCTTGGGGAAGATACGCAGTATTTT.